This T cell receptor beta chain was found in a study of blood T cell repertoires in COVID-19. Trimming left V 2 bases short and J 4 bases short, with 11 bases between. This CDR3 is built from 15 residues. Germline V gene lookup returns CDR1 SGHTA and CDR2 FQGTGA. This clone occurred once. The table came from immunoSEQ multiplex PCR; TCRdb's copy has only in-frame clones and leaves some out. The table records 110,000 to 150,000 clones, roughly 89% of them present only once. The sequence was collected from a man aged 55 to 70 with active or convalescent COVID-19. The source material was peripheral blood. The chain joins TRBV7-3 to TRBJ2-2; unclear D gene. CDR3: CASSLLPPGTGELFF. The DNA of the CDR3 is TGTGCCAGCAGCTTACTGCCCCCAGGCACCGGGGAGCTGTTTTTT.